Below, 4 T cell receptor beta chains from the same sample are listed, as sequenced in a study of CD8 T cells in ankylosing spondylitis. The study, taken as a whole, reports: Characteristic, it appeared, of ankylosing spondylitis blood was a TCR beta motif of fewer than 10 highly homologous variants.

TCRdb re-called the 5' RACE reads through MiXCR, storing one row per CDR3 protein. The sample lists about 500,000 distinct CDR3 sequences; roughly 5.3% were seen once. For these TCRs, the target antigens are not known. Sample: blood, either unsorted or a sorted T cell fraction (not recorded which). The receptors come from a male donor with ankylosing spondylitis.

This CDR3 reads CASSQNVDFGGSYEQYF. CDR3 nucleotides: TGCGCCAGCAGCCAAAACGTTGACTTCGGGGGGAGCTACGAGCAGTACTTC. The V call is TRBV4-3, the J call TRBJ2-7; TRBD2 aligns across 7 bases. This CDR3 has 17 amino acids. Per the germline V gene, CDR1 is LGHNA and CDR2 is YSLEER. V was pared by 2 bases and J by 3 bases, with 13 bases of the junction left unmatched.

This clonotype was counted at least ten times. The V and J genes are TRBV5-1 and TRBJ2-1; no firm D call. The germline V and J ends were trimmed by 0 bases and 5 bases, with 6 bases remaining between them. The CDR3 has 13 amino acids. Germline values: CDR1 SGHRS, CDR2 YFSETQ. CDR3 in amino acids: CASSLGNHNEQFF. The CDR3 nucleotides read TGCGCCAGCAGCTTGGGGAACCACAATGAGCAGTTCTTC.

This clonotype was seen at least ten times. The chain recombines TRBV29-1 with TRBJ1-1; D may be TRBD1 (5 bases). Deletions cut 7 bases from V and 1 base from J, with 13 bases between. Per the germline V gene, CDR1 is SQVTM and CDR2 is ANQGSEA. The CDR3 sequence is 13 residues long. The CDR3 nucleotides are TGCAGCGCTTCCGAGGGGACGAACACTGAAGCTTTCTTT. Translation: CSASEGTNTEAFF.

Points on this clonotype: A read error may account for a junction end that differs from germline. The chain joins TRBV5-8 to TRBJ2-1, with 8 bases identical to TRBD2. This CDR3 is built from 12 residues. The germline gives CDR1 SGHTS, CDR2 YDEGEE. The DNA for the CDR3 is TGTGCCATCAGCTCAGGGCTAGCGGGGCAGTTCTTC. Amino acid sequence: CAISSGLAGQFF.